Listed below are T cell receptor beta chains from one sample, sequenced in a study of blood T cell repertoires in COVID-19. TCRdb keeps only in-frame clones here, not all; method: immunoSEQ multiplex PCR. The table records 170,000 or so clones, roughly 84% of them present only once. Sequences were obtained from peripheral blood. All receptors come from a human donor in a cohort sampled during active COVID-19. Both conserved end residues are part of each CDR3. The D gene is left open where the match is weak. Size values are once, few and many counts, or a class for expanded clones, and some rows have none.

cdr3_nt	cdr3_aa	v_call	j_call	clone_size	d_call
TGTGCCAGCAGATCACAGGCCTCTGGGGCCAACGTCCTGACTTTC	CASRSQASGANVLTF	TRBV7-2	TRBJ2-6	NA	NA
TGTGCCAGCTCACCCGCAGGCGGGGGCCGCTACGAGCAGTACTTC	CASSPAGGGRYEQYF	TRBV18	TRBJ2-7	NA	NA
TGTGCCAGCAGCTTAGAGTCCAGGGTGAACACCATATATTTT	CASSLESRVNTIYF	TRBV11-2	TRBJ1-3	few	NA
TGTGCCAGCGTACAGGGGGCCCAAGAGACCCAGTACTTC	CASVQGAQETQYF	TRBV2	TRBJ2-5	few	TRBD1
TGTGCCAGCAGCCCCTCTAACTATGGCTACACCTTC	CASSPSNYGYTF	TRBV3-1/TRBV3-2	TRBJ1-2	NA	NA
TGTGCCAGCAGGCAGACAGGGGGCTATGGCTACACCTTC	CASRQTGGYGYTF	TRBV11-1	TRBJ1-2	NA	TRBD1
TGTGCCAGCAGCTTTGGGACAGGGGGCTTGAACACTGAAGCTTTCTTT	CASSFGTGGLNTEAFF	TRBV7-9	TRBJ1-1	once	TRBD1
TGTGCCAGCAGTTCCGCAGGGGACGGCAATCAGCCCCAGCATTTT	CASSSAGDGNQPQHF	TRBV6-2/TRBV6-3	TRBJ1-5	NA	NA
TGTGCCAGCAGCCAAGGAGGAGTTAGGCCCGATCCCTATGGCTACACCTTC	CASSQGGVRPDPYGYTF	TRBV3-1/TRBV3-2	TRBJ1-2	NA	NA
TGTGCCAGCAGCCTGGCACCCTACGAGCAGTACTTC	CASSLAPYEQYF	TRBV3-1/TRBV3-2	TRBJ2-7	NA	NA
TGTGCCAGCAGCGGGCGATGGACAGGGAACAATGAGCAGTTCTTC	CASSGRWTGNNEQFF	TRBV5-5	TRBJ2-1	NA	TRBD1
TGTGCCAGCAGTTCCCATTCAGACATTCAGTACTTC	CASSSHSDIQYF	TRBV27	TRBJ2-4	few	NA
TGTGCCAGCAGTTACTCAGGGGGCCCTAGGCATTTT	CASSYSGGPRHF	TRBV6-5	TRBJ1-5	NA	TRBD1
TGCGCCAGCAGCCAGCGACAGGGGGCGAACACTGAAGCTTTCTTT	CASSQRQGANTEAFF	TRBV4-1	TRBJ1-1	NA	TRBD1
TGTGCCAGCAGCTTAAGGAGCTCTGGGGCCAACGTCCTGACTTTC	CASSLRSSGANVLTF	TRBV7-3	TRBJ2-6	NA	NA
TGTGCCAGCAGTTACGTGGCGGGGAGCACAGATACGCAGTATTTT	CASSYVAGSTDTQYF	TRBV6-2/TRBV6-3	TRBJ2-3	NA	NA
TGTGCCAGCAGCGTGACACCAACTAATGAAAAACTGTTTTTT	CASSVTPTNEKLFF	TRBV5-6	TRBJ1-4	NA	NA
TGTGCCACCAGTGGCAGACAGGGAGAATCCAATGAGCAGTTCTTC	CATSGRQGESNEQFF	TRBV24-1	TRBJ2-1	NA	TRBD1
TGTGCCAGCAGCGCTTTAAGACAGTCCTCCTACGAGCAGTACTTC	CASSALRQSSYEQYF	TRBV5-6	TRBJ2-7	NA	NA
TGTGCCAGCAGCGTTGCCGACAGGGGAACTAATGAAAAACTGTTTTTT	CASSVADRGTNEKLFF	TRBV9	TRBJ1-4	NA	TRBD1
TGTGCCAGCAAAAGACGACAGGGTTGGAGTGGCTACACCTTC	CASKRRQGWSGYTF	TRBV6-5	TRBJ1-2	NA	TRBD1
TGTGCCAGTAGTACACGACAGGGAAGTCGGATTATCCACGGCTACACCTTC	CASSTRQGSRIIHGYTF	TRBV19	TRBJ1-2	NA	TRBD1
TGCAGCGTTGGCCCGCCAGGGCCCTTTAACTATGGCTACACCTTC	CSVGPPGPFNYGYTF	TRBV29-1	TRBJ1-2	NA	NA
TGCGCCAGCAGCCAAGGAGGGAACCGGGGTAATGAAAAACTGTTTTTT	CASSQGGNRGNEKLFF	TRBV4-3	TRBJ1-4	NA	NA
TGTGCCAGCAGCCGAGGACAGTCCGCTAACTATGGCTACACCTTC	CASSRGQSANYGYTF	TRBV6-5	TRBJ1-2	NA	NA
TGTGCCAGCAGTGGGGACAGGGAGATGAATGAGCAGTTCTTC	CASSGDREMNEQFF	TRBV25-1	TRBJ2-1	NA	TRBD1
TGTGCCAGCAGCCAAGGGGGGACTAGCGGGGGCTACGAGCAGTACTTC	CASSQGGTSGGYEQYF	TRBV4-2	TRBJ2-7	NA	TRBD2
TGTGCCTGTTCGAGGGGACATTTAATTAGCAATCAGCCCCAGCATTTT	CACSRGHLISNQPQHF	TRBV6-6	TRBJ1-5	NA	NA
TGTGCCAGCAGCTCACAGGGTAACACTGAAGCTTTCTTT	CASSSQGNTEAFF	TRBV7-3	TRBJ1-1	NA	NA
TGTGCCACCAGCAGAGACCTAGATACGCAGTATTTT	CATSRDLDTQYF	TRBV15	TRBJ2-3	NA	NA
TGTGCCAGCAGTTTCGCACTAGCGGGAGCTCTCTACGAGCAGTACTTC	CASSFALAGALYEQYF	TRBV27	TRBJ2-7	NA	TRBD2
TGTGCCAGCAGTGTCAGGGCGGAGGAAAAACTGTTTTTT	CASSVRAEEKLFF	TRBV6-4	TRBJ1-4	few	NA
TGTGCCAGTGGTCAGGGCGAGCAGTACTTC	CASGQGEQYF	TRBV19	TRBJ2-7	NA	NA
TGTGCCAGCAGTTCCGGCCGGGCGGGGGGCTACACCTTC	CASSSGRAGGYTF	TRBV6-5	TRBJ1-2	NA	NA
TGTGCCAGCAGTCTCAGTAGACAGGGTGGCCAGCCCCAGCATTTT	CASSLSRQGGQPQHF	TRBV27	TRBJ1-5	NA	TRBD1
TGTGCCAGCTCAACGGCAGGGGGGAATTCACCCCTCCACTTT	CASSTAGGNSPLHF	TRBV18	TRBJ1-6	NA	TRBD1
TGTGCCAGCAGTAGTACAGGGGGCTACGAGCAGTACTTC	CASSSTGGYEQYF	TRBV12-3/TRBV12-4	TRBJ2-7	NA	TRBD1
TGCGCCAGCAGCCGAAGGGGAAACTATGGCTACACCTTC	CASSRRGNYGYTF	TRBV4-3	TRBJ1-2	once	NA
TGTGCCACCAGTGACCCGGGACAGGGGATCTCTGGGGCCAACGTCCTGACTTTC	CATSDPGQGISGANVLTF	TRBV24-1	TRBJ2-6	NA	TRBD1
TGTGCCAGTAGTATAGATTCCCGCGAGGAGAAAGGCTACACCTTC	CASSIDSREEKGYTF	TRBV19	TRBJ1-2	NA	NA
TGTGCCAGCAGCTTAACCGCCACTAGCGCTACCCCCTACGAGCAGTACTTC	CASSLTATSATPYEQYF	TRBV11-2	TRBJ2-7	NA	TRBD2
TGTGCCAGCAGCACGACGGGGGGAGATACGCAGTATTTT	CASSTTGGDTQYF	TRBV7-3	TRBJ2-3	NA	TRBD2